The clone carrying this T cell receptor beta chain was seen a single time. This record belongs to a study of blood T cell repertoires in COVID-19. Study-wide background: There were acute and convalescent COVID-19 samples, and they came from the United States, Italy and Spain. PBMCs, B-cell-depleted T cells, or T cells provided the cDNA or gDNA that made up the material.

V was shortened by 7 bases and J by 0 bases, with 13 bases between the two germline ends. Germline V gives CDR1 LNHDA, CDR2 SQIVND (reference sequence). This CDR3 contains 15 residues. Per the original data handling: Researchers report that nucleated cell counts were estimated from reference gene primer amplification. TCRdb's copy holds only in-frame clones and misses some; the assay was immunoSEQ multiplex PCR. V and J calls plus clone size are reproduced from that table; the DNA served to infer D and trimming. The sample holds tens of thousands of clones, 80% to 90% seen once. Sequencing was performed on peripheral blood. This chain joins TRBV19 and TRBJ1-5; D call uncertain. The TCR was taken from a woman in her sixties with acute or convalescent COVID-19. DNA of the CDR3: TGTGCCAGTACTTTCCTCGGTCATAGCAATCAGCCCCAGCATTTT. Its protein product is CASTFLGHSNQPQHF.